This T cell receptor beta chain was obtained from a study of blood T cell repertoires in COVID-19. The germline V gene has CDR1 MNHEY and CDR2 SMNVEV (reference sequence). This CDR3 region has 14 residues. V lost 0 bases and J lost 4, with 9 bases in between. Data came from immunoSEQ multiplex PCR; TCRdb stores just in-frame clones and leaves some out. The data show around 700,000 clones, just under 90% seen once. The source of this sequence is a woman between 18 and 29 years old with acute or convalescent COVID-19. Sequenced material: peripheral blood. The chain joins TRBV27 to TRBJ1-2; D unclear. CDR3 DNA sequence: TGTGCCAGCAGTTTATCAGCCGGGGTCTATGGCTACACCTTC. This translates into CASSLSAGVYGYTF.